The following is a T cell receptor (beta chain) sequence with its context. This entry belongs to a study of blood T cell repertoires in COVID-19. Study details: Acute-phase and convalescent COVID-19 samples originated in the United States, Italy and Spain. In each case, the material was cDNA or gDNA derived from T cells, B-cell-depleted T cells, or PBMCs.

Per the authors' pipeline: Estimates of nucleated cell counts were drawn from the amplification of reference gene primers. Profiled with immunoSEQ multiplex PCR; TCRdb holds only in-frame clones, not every one. Clone size and V and J calls were adopted from that table, with D and trimming inferred from the DNA. The sample has fewer than 300,000 clones; about 89% are singletons. Trimming stripped 3 bases from V and 7 bases from J, with 13 bases between. Germline V gene sequence: CDR1 SNHLY, CDR2 FYNNEI. The CDR3 length is 15 residues. The clonotype comes from a man aged 25 to 40 with acute or convalescent COVID-19. The sequenced sample was peripheral blood. The J gene is TRBJ1-6, the V gene TRBV2, with D tentatively TRBD1 (5 bases). CDR3 region: CASSEGGLGNSPLHF. DNA of the CDR3: TGTGCCAGCAGTGAGGGGGGTTTGGGGAATTCACCCCTCCACTTT.